At least ten counts were recorded for the clone carrying this TCR beta chain. No antigen is known for it. The study made its TCR cDNA through 5'RACE template switching. That step introduced a universal primer site along with UMIs. Each CDR3 protein is one row after TCRdb ran MiXCR on the 5' RACE reads. This sample carries roughly 330,000 distinct CDR3 sequences, approximately 4% of them seen once, and the ten largest clones take 20% to 25%. This entry belongs to a study of T cells after yellow fever vaccination. The CDR3 consists of 15 residues. Deletions cut 4 bases from V and 0 bases from J, with 10 bases between. Germline V gene lookup returns CDR1 SGHRS and CDR2 YFSETQ. Study-wide points: A large majority of primary-vaccination clones showed up again after the booster (about 97% CD4, roughly 88% CD8). Of the clonotypes, a small share occurred in both CD4 and CD8 compartments.

The sequence derives from a man younger than 35 who received the YFV17D yellow fever vaccine. The rearrangement links TRBV5-1 to TRBJ2-2; D uncertain. The sequences come from PBMCs, collected 5 days after the yellow fever booster vaccination. CDR3 bases: TGCGCCAGCAGCATAACAGCAGCGAACACCGGGGAGCTGTTTTTT. Its translation is CASSITAANTGELFF.